The 9 T cell receptor beta chains in this list originate from one sample, sequenced in a study of blood T cell repertoires in COVID-19. The assay was immunoSEQ multiplex PCR, and TCRdb's table has in-frame clones only and misses some. The data show hundreds of thousands of clones, 70% to 90% seen once. Input material: PBMCs or T cells enriched from blood (not recorded which). These receptors all come from a woman younger than 30 with acute COVID-19.

The CDR3 DNA reads TGTGCCAGCAGTTTAACCAGGGCTAATTCACCCCTCCACTTT. As protein: CASSLTRANSPLHF. The chain recombines TRBV28 with TRBJ1-6; maybe TRBD1 (5 bases). V lost 2 bases and J 6 bases, leaving 8 bases between the germline ends. Germline loops: CDR1 MDHEN, CDR2 SYDVKM. There are 14 residues in the CDR3.

V is TRBV14 and J is TRBJ1-1; TRBD1 aligns across 7 bases. CDR3 size: 18 residues. The J segment lost 0 bases and the V segment lost 1 base, leaving 11 bases of the junction unmatched. Germline CDR1 SGHDN, CDR2 FVKESK. The CDR3 loop reads CASSQANPDRPLNTEAFF. Here the CDR3 DNA reads TGTGCCAGCAGCCAAGCCAACCCGGACAGGCCCCTGAACACTGAAGCTTTCTTT.

The genes are TRBV7-9 and TRBJ2-7; TRBD2 aligns across 11 bases. The junction had 3 bases not matched to a gene; V was cut back by 4 bases and J by 4 bases. This CDR3 is built from 14 residues. Germline V lookup: CDR1 SEHNR, CDR2 FQNEAQ (reference sequence). The CDR3 DNA sequence: TGTGCCAGCAGCTCCTCTAGCGGGAGGTACGAGCAGTACTTC. Translation: CASSSSSGRYEQYF.

The chain combines TRBV19 with TRBJ1-2; D perhaps matches TRBD1 (5 bases). V was pared by 6 bases and J by 8 bases, with 10 bases between. The CDR3 loop spans 11 amino acids. Germline V CDR1 and CDR2: LNHDA, SQIVND (reference sequence). The DNA of the CDR3 is TGTGCCAGTAGCCTCGGGGGGGGCTACACCTTC. Protein: CASSLGGGYTF.

This clone has just a few counts. The rearrangement uses TRBV19 and TRBJ2-5; tentative D call: TRBD2 (6 bases). This CDR3 has 13 amino acids. Germline V gives CDR1 LNHDA, CDR2 SQIVND (reference sequence). V lost 7 bases and J lost 5, with 14 bases in between. The CDR3 DNA reads TGTGCCAGTACACACGCGGGGCGGGAGACCCAGTACTTC. Its protein is CASTHAGRETQYF.

The rearrangement joins TRBV11-2 to TRBJ2-7; 14 bases agree with TRBD2. The trim removed 3 bases at V and 2 bases at J, leaving 0 bases unmatched. In germline, CDR1 is SGHAT, CDR2 FQNNGV. The CDR3 has 15 amino acids. CDR3: CASSLTSGGAYEQYF. For the CDR3, the DNA is TGTGCCAGCAGCTTGACTAGCGGGGGGGCCTACGAGCAGTACTTC.

V and J are TRBV5-4 and TRBJ2-1, with 10 bases matching TRBD2. V lost 4 bases, J lost 4 bases, and 11 bases stayed unmatched. CDR3 length: 17 residues. In germline, CDR1 is SGHNT, CDR2 YYREEE (reference sequence). CDR3 DNA sequence: TGTGCCAGCAGCGGGTCCAAAGCGGGAGGGCCGTACAATGAGCAGTTCTTC. This translates into CASSGSKAGGPYNEQFF.

The chain links TRBV3-1 (or the pseudogene TRBV3-2) to TRBJ2-2, with D possibly TRBD1 on 6 matching bases. Germline V gene sequence: CDR1 LGHDT, CDR2 YNNKEL (reference sequence). The CDR3 is made up of 20 amino acids. V was trimmed by 1 base and J by 4 bases, leaving 25 bases between them. For the CDR3, the DNA is TGTGCCAGCAGCCAAGGCTTTGGGACAAAACAAAGGTGTTCCACCGGGGAGCTGTTTTTT. It yields the protein CASSQGFGTKQRCSTGELFF.

This clone was seen only a few times. The chain links TRBV5-1 to TRBJ2-5, with TRBD2 identical over 14 bases. Per germline, CDR1 SGHRS and CDR2 YFSETQ. Trimming took 2 bases from V and 5 from J; bases not matched to a gene: 5. The CDR3 has 16 amino acids. CDR3 residues: CASSFGTSGSGETQYF. CDR3 coding DNA: TGCGCCAGCAGCTTTGGGACTAGCGGGAGTGGGGAGACCCAGTACTTC.